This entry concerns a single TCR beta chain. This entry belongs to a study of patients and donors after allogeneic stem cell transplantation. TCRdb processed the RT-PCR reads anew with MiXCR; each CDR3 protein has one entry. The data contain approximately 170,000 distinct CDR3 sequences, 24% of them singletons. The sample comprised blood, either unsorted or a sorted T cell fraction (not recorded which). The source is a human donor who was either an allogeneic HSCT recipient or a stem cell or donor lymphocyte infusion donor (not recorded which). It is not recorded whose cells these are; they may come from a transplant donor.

This chain's CDR3 is CSARGPGAGDIQYF. For the CDR3, the DNA is TGCAGTGCTAGAGGGCCAGGGGCCGGGGACATTCAGTACTTC. The chain couples TRBV20-1 to TRBJ2-4; D is perhaps TRBD1 (6 bases). This CDR3 has 14 amino acids. Trimming shortened V by 1 base and J by 8 bases, and 15 bases separated the two germline ends. Germline CDR1 reads DFQATT; CDR2 reads SNEGSKA (reference sequence).